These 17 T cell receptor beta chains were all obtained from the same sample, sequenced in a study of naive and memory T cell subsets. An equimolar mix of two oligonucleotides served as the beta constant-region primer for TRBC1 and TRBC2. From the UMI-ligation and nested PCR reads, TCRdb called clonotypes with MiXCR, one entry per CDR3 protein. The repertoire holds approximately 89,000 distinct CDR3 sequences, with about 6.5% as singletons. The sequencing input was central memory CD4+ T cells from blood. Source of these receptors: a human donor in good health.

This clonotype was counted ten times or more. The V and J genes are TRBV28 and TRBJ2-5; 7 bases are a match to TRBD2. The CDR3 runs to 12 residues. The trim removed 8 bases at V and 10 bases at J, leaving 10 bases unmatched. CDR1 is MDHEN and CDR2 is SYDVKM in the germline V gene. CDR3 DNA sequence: TGTGCCAGCGGGGCGGGGGTAGTGGTCCAGTACTTC. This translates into CASGAGVVVQYF.

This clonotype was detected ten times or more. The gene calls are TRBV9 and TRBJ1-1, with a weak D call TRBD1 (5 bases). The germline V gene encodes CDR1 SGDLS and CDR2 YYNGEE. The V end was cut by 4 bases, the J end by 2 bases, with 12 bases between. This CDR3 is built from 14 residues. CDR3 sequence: CASSPDRPNTEAFF. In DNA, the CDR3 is TGTGCCAGCAGCCCCGACAGACCAAACACTGAAGCTTTCTTT.

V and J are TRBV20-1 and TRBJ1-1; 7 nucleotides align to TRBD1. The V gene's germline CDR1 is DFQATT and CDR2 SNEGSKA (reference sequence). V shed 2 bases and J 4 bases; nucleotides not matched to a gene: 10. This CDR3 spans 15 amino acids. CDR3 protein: CSARPSTGLLTEAFF. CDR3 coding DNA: TGCAGTGCTAGACCGTCGACAGGGTTACTCACTGAAGCTTTCTTT.

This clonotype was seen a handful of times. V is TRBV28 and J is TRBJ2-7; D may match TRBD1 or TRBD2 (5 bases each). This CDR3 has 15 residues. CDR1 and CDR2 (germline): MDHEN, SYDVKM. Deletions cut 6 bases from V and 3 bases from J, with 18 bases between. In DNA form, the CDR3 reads TGTGCCAGCAGGGTCCTCCTTGGGGGTGTCTACGAGCAGTACTTC. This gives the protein CASRVLLGGVYEQYF.

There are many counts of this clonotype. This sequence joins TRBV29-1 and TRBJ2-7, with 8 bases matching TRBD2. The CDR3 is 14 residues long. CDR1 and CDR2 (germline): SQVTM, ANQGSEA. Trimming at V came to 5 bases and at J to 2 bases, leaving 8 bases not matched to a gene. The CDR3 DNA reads TGCAGCGTTACGGGGGGGCGTGGGGCCTACGAGCAGTACTTC. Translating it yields CSVTGGRGAYEQYF.

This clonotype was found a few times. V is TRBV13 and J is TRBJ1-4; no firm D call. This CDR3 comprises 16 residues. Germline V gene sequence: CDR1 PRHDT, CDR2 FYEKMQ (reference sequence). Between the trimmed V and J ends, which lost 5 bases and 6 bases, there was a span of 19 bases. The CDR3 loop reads CASSRMLTERDEKLFF. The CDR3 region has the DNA TGTGCCAGCAGCCGAATGCTGACCGAGCGGGATGAAAAACTGTTTTTT.

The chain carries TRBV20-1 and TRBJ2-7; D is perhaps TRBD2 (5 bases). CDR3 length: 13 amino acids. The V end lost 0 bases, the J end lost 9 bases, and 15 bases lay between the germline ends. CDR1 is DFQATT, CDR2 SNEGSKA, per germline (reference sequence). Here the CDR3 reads CSARDRGRFRQYF. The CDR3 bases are TGCAGTGCTAGAGATCGCGGGCGTTTTCGGCAGTACTTC.

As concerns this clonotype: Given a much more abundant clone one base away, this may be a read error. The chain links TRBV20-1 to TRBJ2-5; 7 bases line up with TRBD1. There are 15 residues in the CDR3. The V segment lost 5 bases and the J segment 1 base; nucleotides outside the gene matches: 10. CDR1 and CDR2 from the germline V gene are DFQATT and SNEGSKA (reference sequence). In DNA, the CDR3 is TGCAGTGCTCAATTAGGGGGCAGAATCCAAGAGACCCAGTACTTC. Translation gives CSAQLGGRIQETQYF.

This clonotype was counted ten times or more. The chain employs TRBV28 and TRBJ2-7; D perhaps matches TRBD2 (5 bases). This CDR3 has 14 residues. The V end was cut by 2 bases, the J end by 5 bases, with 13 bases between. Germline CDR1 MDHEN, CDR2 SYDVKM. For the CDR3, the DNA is TGTGCCAGCAGTTTAGCCTCCCCTAGCAACGAGCAGTACTTC. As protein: CASSLASPSNEQYF. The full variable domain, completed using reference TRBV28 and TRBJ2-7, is DVKVTQSSRYLVKRTGEKVFLECVQDMDHENMFWYRQDPGLGLRLIYFSYDVKMKEKGDIPEGYSVSREKKERFSLILESASTNQTSMYLCASSLASPSNEQYFGPGTRLTVT.

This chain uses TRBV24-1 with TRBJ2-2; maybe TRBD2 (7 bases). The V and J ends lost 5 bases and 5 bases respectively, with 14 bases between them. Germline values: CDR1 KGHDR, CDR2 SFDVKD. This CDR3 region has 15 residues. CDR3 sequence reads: CATSAGGRETGELFF. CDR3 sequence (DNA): TGTGCCACCAGTGCCGGGGGGCGAGAGACCGGGGAGCTGTTTTTT.

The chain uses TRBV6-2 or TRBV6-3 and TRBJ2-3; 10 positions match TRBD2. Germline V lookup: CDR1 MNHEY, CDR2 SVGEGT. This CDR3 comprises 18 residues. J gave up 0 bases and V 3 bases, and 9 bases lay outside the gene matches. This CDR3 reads CASSYRASGGSSTDTQYF. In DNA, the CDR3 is TGTGCCAGCAGTTATAGGGCTAGCGGGGGCTCCAGCACAGATACGCAGTATTTT.

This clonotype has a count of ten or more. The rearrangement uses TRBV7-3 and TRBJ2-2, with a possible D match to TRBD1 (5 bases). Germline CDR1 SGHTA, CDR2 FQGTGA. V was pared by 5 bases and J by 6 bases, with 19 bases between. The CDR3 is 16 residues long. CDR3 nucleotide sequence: TGTGCCAGCAGCCAAGGCGGCAGGGAAGTTTCCGGGGAGCTGTTTTTT. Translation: CASSQGGREVSGELFF.

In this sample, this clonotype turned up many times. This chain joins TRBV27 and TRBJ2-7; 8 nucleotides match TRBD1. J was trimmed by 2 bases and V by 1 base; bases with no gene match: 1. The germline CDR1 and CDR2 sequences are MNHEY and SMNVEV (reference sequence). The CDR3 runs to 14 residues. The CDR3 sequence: CASSLLQGAYEQYF. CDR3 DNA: TGTGCCAGCAGTTTATTACAGGGGGCCTACGAGCAGTACTTC.

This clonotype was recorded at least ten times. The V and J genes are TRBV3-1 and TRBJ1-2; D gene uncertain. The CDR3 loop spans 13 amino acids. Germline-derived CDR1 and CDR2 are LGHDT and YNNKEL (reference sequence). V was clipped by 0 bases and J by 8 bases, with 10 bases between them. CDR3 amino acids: CASSQDLRWGYTF. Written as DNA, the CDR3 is TGTGCCAGCAGCCAAGATTTGAGGTGGGGCTACACCTTC.

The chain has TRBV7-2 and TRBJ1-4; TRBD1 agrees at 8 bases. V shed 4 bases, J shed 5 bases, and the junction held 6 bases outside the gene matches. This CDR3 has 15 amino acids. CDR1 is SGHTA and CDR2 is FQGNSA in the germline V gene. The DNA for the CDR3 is TGTGCCAGCAGCTACCAGGGGGCGCGAAATGAAAAACTGTTTTTT. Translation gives CASSYQGARNEKLFF.

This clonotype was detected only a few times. CDR3 protein: CSVPRGVNGYTF. CDR3 DNA sequence: TGCAGCGTCCCCCGGGGGGTAAATGGCTACACCTTC. V usage is TRBV29-1 and J usage is TRBJ1-2, with a possible D match to TRBD1 (5 bases). The CDR3 totals 12 residues. Trimming stripped 6 bases from V and 6 bases from J, with 14 bases between. CDR1 is SQVTM, CDR2 ANQGSEA, per germline.

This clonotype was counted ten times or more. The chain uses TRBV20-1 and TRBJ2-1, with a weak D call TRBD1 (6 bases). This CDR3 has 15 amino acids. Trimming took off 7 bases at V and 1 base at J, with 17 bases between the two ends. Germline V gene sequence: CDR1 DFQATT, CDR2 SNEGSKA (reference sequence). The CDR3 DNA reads TGCAGTGGCCAGGGGCCTGTCCTTTCCTACAATGAGCAGTTCTTC. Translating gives CSGQGPVLSYNEQFF.